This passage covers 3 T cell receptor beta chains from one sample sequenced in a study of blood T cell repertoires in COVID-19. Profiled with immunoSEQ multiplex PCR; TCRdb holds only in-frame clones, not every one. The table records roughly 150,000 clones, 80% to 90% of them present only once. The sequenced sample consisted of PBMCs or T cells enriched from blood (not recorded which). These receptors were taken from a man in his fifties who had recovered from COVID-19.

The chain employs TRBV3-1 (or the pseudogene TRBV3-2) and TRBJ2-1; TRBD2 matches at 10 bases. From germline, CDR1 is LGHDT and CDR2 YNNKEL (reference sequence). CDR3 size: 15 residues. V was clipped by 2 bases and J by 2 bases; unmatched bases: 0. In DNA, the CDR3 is TGTGCCAGCAGCCAACTAGCGGGAGCCTACAATGAGCAGTTCTTC. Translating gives CASSQLAGAYNEQFF.

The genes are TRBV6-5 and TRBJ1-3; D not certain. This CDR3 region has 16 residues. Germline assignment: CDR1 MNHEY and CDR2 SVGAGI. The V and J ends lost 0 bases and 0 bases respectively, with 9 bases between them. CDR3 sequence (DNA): TGTGCCAGCAGTTACTCGGGCAGCTTCTCTGGAAACACCATATATTTT. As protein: CASSYSGSFSGNTIYF.

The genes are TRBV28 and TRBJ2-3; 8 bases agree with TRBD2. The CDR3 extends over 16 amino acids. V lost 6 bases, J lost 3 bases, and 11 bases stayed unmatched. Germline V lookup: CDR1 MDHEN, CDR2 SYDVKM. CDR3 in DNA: TGTGCCAGCAGACTTACTAGCGGAGGAGGAACAGATACGCAGTATTTT. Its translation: CASRLTSGGGTDTQYF.